This TCR beta chain was documented in a study of T cell changes during pregnancy in multiple sclerosis. The CDR3 loop spans 15 amino acids. CDR1 SGHKS and CDR2 YYEKEE come from the germline V gene (reference sequence). Trimming cost V 2 bases and J 2 bases; bases outside gene matches: 6. The table came from immunoSEQ multiplex PCR; TCRdb's copy has only in-frame clones and leaves some out. Here the sample spans approximately 50,000 clones, about 90% being singletons. This chain uses TRBV5-5 with TRBJ2-7; the match to TRBD1 covers 8 bases. This receptor was taken from a female donor with multiple sclerosis, enrolled in a pregnancy study. The source material was CD8+ T cells from peripheral blood mononuclear cells, sampled after pregnancy. The CDR3 region is CASSFSRGPTYEQYF. CDR3 in DNA: TGTGCCAGCAGCTTTAGCAGGGGGCCAACCTACGAGCAGTACTTC.